The entry below gives a single T cell receptor (beta chain) sequence along with its context. The authors' processing: Amplification with reference gene primers provided the estimates of nucleated cell counts. TCRdb keeps only in-frame clones here, not all; method: immunoSEQ multiplex PCR. V, J and clone size are taken as reported in that table, and D and trimming were inferred from the DNA itself. The sample holds about 150,000 clones, roughly 84% seen once. This sample was included in a study of blood T cell repertoires in COVID-19. This CDR3 contains 14 residues. Germline V lookup: CDR1 SNHLY, CDR2 FYNNEI. Trimming cost V 1 base and J 2 bases, with 8 bases left between them.

This TCR derives from a man aged 18 to 35 with active or convalescent COVID-19. The chain links TRBV2 to TRBJ1-2, with D hard to call. Sample: peripheral blood. The CDR3 loop reads CASSEGLENYGYTF. The CDR3 DNA reads TGTGCCAGCAGTGAAGGGTTGGAGAACTATGGCTACACCTTC.